Below, one T cell receptor beta chain is given with its context. Its antigen is still unknown. Base qualities are not recorded, but no much larger clone differs from it by a single base. TCRbeta CDR3 regions were amplified from genomic DNA by means of the immunoSEQ Assay, a bias-controlled multiplex PCR. In the authors' own workflow: The number of nucleated cells in each sample was estimated by amplification of reference gene primers within the assay. Sequence reads were collapsed and filtered to measure the absolute abundance of every unique TCRbeta CDR3 rearrangement. Productive Simpson clonality was computed per sample as the square root of Simpson's diversity index over productive rearrangements. In its TCRdb copy, this immuneACCESS table keeps in-frame sequences only and misses some clones. Where compared with another copy, unresolved V genes explain less than half of these, and the others have no known cause. For V, J and clone size, that table is used; D and trimming come from the DNA. For this sample there are a few hundred thousand clones; approximately 78% appear just once. About 5% of the sample belongs to the ten largest clones.

The sample belongs to a study of blood T cell repertoires in COVID-19 (dated by TCRdb to 2020 to 2022). Turning to the overall study: Samples from collaborators originated in the United States, Italy and Spain and spanned both the acute and convalescent phases of COVID-19. The prospective study material was composed of cDNA or gDNA derived from T cells, B-cell-depleted T cells, or PBMCs. The dataset comprised deeply sampled blood TCRbeta repertoires from subjects exposed to, actively infected with, or recovered from COVID-19. The repertoires were released in a freely available public database meant as a resource for research on the immune response to SARS-CoV-2. The samples were drawn from two sources: the first 160 participants of the ongoing ImmuneRACE study, and 1,200 or so subjects contributed by 6 global collaborators. The sample metadata nearly always contained a de-identified subject ID, COVID-19 status, age in years and sex. Where HLA class I and class II types were available, the types were taken from metadata supplied by the sample provider, not from assay-based typing. Overall results and qualifications from the work: The quantity of clinical and demographic metadata differed by source and by participant and was supplied without curation.

One collaborating source in Seattle enrolled patients while the patients were actively infected and followed the patients over time throughout the course of disease. Collaborating institutions collected whole blood in K2EDTA tubes following their own protocols. For TCRbeta analysis, collaborator samples were shipped as frozen whole blood, as isolated PBMCs, or as DNA extracted from either sample type. CDR1 SGHNT and CDR2 YYREEE were looked up in the germline V gene (reference sequence). CDR3 length: 14 amino acids, cysteine to phenylalanine. Only CDR3 DNA is held: 42 bases, read in frame from base 1. V is pruned by 4 bases and J by 8 bases, leaving 11 bases of the junction without a gene match.

The chain was built from TRBV5-4 and TRBJ1-1, with 7 central nucleotides matching TRBD1. This sequence originates from a woman in her 70s with COVID-19, enrolled during active disease. What was sequenced was peripheral blood. The DNA sequence reads TGTGCCAGCAGCCTACAGGGGTCCCGGAGGGAAGCTTTCTTT. The translation is CASSLQGSRREAFF.